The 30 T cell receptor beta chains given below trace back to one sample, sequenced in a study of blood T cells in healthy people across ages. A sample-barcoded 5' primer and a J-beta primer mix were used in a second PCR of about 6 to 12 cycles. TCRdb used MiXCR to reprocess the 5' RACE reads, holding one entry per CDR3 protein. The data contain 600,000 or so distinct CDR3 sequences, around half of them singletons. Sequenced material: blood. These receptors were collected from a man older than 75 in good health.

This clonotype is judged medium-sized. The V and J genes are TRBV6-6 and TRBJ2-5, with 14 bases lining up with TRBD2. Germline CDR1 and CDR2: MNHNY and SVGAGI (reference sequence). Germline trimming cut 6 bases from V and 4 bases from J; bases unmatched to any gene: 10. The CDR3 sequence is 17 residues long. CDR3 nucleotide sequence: TGTGCCAGCAGAAAATCGACTAGCGGGAGGGCCGTAGAGACCCAGTACTTC. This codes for CASRKSTSGRAVETQYF.

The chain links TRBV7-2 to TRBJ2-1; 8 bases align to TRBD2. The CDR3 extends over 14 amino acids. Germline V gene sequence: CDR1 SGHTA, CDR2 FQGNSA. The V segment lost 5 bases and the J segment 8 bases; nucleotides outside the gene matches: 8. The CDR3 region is CASSPGLVSDEQFF. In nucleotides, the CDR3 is TGTGCCAGCAGCCCGGGACTAGTATCCGATGAGCAGTTCTTC.

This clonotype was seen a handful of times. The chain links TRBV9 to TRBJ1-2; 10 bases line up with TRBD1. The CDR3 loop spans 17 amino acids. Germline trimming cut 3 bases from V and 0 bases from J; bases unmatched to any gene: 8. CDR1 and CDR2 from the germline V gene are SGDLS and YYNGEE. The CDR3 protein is CASSDRDRGRTNYGYTF. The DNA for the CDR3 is TGTGCCAGCAGCGATCGGGACAGGGGCAGAACTAACTATGGCTACACCTTC. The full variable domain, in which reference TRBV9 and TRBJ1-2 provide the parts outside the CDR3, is DSGVTQTPKHLITATGQRVTLRCSPRSGDLSVYWYQQSLDQGLQFLIQYYNGEERAKGNILERFSAQQFPDLHSELNLSSLELGDSALYFCASSDRDRGRTNYGYTFGSGTRLTVV.

For the CDR3, the DNA is TGCAGCGTAAGGAAGGCGGGGGAGGGCACAGATACGCAGTATTTT. Translation: CSVRKAGEGTDTQYF. The rearrangement joins TRBV29-1 to TRBJ2-3; 7 bases are a match to TRBD2. The germline CDR1 and CDR2 sequences are SQVTM and ANQGSEA. J lost 1 base, V lost 6 bases, and 10 bases had no gene match. CDR3 size: 15 residues.

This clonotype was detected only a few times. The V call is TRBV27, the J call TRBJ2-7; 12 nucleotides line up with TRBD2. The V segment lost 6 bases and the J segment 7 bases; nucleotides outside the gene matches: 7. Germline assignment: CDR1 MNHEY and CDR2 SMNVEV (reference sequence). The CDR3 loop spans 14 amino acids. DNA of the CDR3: TGTGCCAGCAGACTAGCGGGAGGACTAGGGGAGCAGTACTTC. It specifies CASRLAGGLGEQYF.

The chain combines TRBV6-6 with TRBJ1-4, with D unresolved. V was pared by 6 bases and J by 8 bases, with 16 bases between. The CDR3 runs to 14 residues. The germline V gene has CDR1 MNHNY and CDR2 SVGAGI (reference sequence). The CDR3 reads CASSTGRDKEKLFF. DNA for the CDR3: TGTGCCAGCAGCACCGGGAGGGATAAGGAAAAACTGTTTTTT.

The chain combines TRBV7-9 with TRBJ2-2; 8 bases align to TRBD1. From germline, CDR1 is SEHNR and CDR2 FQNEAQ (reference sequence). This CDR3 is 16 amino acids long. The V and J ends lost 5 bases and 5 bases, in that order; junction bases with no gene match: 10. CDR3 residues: CASSLPGTGSTGELFF. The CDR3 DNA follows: TGTGCCAGCAGCCTTCCGGGGACAGGATCTACCGGGGAGCTGTTTTTT.

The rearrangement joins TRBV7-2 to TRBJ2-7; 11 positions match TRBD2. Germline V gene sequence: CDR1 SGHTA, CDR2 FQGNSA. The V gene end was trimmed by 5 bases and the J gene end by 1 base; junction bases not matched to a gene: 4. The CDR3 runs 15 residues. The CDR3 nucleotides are TGTGCCAGCAGCCCGACTAGCGGGGTTTCCTACGAGCAGTACTTC. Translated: CASSPTSGVSYEQYF.

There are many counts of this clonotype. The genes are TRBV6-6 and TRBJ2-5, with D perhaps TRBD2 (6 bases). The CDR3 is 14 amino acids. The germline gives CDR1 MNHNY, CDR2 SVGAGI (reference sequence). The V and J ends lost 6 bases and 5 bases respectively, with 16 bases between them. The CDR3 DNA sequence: TGTGCCAGCAGCCCCCCGGGGAGGTTGGAGACCCAGTACTTC. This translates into CASSPPGRLETQYF.

Here the CDR3 reads CASSLTLTSGGLEQFF. The CDR3 DNA follows: TGTGCCAGCAGCTTAACCCTGACTAGCGGGGGGTTGGAGCAGTTCTTC. V gene TRBV7-3 combines with J gene TRBJ2-1; 13 bases map to TRBD2. The germline V gene has CDR1 SGHTA and CDR2 FQGTGA. The CDR3 runs to 16 residues. The V gene end was trimmed by 0 bases and the J gene end by 10 bases; junction bases not matched to a gene: 6.

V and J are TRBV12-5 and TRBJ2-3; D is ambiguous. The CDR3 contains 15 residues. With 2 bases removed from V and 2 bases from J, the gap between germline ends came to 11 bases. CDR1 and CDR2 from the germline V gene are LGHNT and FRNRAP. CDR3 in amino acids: CASGLILLTTDTQYF. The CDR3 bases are TGTGCTAGTGGTTTGATACTCCTCACCACAGATACGCAGTATTTT.

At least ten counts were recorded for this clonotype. CDR3 bases: TGTGCCAGCAGTTTAAGGACAGGGGAAGGGTACAATGAGCAGTTCTTC. It yields the protein CASSLRTGEGYNEQFF. V is TRBV12-3 or TRBV12-4 and J is TRBJ2-1, with 9 bases matching TRBD1. The CDR3 length is 16 residues. J was trimmed by 4 bases and V by 2 bases; bases with no gene match: 6.

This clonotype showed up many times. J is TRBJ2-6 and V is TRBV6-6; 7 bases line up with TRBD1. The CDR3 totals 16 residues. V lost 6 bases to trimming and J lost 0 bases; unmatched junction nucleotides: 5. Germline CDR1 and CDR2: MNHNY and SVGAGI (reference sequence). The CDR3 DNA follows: TGTGCCAGCAGCTCAGGGGGTTCCTCTGGGGCCAACGTCCTGACTTTC. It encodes CASSSGGSSGANVLTF.

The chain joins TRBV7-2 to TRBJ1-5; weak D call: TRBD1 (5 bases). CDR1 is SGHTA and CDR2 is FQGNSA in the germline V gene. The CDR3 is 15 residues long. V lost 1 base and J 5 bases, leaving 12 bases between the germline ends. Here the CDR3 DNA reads TGTGCCAGCAGCTTAGTATCAGGGACCCATCAGCCCCAGCATTTT. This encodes CASSLVSGTHQPQHF.

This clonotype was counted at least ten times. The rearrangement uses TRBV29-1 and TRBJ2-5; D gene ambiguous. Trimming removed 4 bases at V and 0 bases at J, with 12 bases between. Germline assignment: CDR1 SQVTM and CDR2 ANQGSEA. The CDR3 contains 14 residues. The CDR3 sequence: CSVVIGPYQETQYF. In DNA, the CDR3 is TGCAGCGTTGTGATAGGGCCCTACCAAGAGACCCAGTACTTC.

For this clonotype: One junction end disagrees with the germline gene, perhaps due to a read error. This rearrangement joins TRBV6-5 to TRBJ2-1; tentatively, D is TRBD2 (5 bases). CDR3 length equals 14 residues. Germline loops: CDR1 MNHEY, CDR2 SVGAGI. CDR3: CTSSYSRGFGGQFF. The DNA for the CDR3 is TGTACCAGCAGTTACTCGAGAGGGTTTGGTGGGCAGTTCTTC.

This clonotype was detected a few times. CDR3 sequence (DNA): TGCGCCAGCAGCCAAGGAGTAGGGGATGACACTGAAGCTTTCTTT. Protein: CASSQGVGDDTEAFF. The chain has TRBV4-3 and TRBJ1-1; weak D call: TRBD1 (5 bases). Trimming cost V 1 base and J 3 bases, with 12 bases left between them. This CDR3 is built from 15 residues. Germline assignment: CDR1 LGHNA and CDR2 YSLEER.

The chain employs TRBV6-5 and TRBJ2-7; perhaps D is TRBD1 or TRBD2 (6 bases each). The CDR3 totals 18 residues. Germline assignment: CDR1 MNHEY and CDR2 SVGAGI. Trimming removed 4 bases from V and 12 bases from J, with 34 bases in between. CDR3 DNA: TGTGCCAGCAGTTTCGAGAGGGGGACACGCGGAGGGGTAGAGACCCGGTACTTC. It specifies CASSFERGTRGGVETRYF.

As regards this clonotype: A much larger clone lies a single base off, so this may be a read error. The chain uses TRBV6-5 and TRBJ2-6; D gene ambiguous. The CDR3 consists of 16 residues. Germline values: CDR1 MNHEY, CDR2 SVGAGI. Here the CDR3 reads CAGRIKSMGGANVLTF. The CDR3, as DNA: TGTGCCGGCAGGATAAAAAGCATGGGAGGGGCCAACGTCCTGACTTTC.

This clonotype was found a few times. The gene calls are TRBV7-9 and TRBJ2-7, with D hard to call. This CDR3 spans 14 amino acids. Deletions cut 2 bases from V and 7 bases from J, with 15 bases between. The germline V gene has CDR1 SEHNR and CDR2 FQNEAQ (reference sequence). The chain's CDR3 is CASSLLNGLGEQYF. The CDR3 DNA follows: TGTGCCAGCAGCTTACTTAATGGGCTGGGGGAGCAGTACTTC.

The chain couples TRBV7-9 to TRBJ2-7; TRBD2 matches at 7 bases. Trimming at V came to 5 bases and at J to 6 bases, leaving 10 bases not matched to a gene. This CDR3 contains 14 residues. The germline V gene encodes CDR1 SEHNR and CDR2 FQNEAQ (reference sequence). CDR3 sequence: CASSPGLRGVEQYF. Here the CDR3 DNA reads TGTGCCAGCAGCCCGGGCCTCCGGGGGGTCGAGCAGTACTTC. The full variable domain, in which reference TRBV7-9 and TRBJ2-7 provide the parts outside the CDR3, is DTGVSQNPRHKITKRGQNVTFRCDPISEHNRLYWYRQTLGQGPEFLTYFQNEAQLEKSRLLSDRFSAERPKGSFSTLEIQRTEQGDSAMYLCASSPGLRGVEQYFGPGTRLTVT.

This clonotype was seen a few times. Here the CDR3 DNA reads TGTGCCAGCAGCCCTATCTCGGCCACGAACAATGAGCAGTTCTTC. This sequence encodes CASSPISATNNEQFF. The chain uses TRBV7-9 and TRBJ2-1; D is undetermined. Germline values: CDR1 SEHNR, CDR2 FQNEAQ (reference sequence). The CDR3 runs 15 residues. The V gene lost 5 bases and the J gene lost 5 bases, with 16 bases spanning the gap.

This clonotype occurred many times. The DNA for the CDR3 is TGCAGTGCCCCGTTGGGACTAGCGGGGCGGCGAGAGACCCAGTACTTC. It encodes CSAPLGLAGRRETQYF. The chain joins TRBV20-1 to TRBJ2-5; the match to TRBD2 covers 13 bases. J gave up 4 bases and V 6 bases, and 11 bases lay outside the gene matches. The CDR3 loop spans 16 amino acids. Looked up from germline, CDR1 is DFQATT and CDR2 is SNEGSKA (reference sequence).

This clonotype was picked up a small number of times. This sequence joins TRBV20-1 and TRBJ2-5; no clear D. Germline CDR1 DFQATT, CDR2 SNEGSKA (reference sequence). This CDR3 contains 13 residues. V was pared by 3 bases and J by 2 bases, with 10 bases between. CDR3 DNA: TGCAGTGCTAGGCGCGTAGAGCAAGAGACCCAGTACTTC. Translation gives CSARRVEQETQYF.

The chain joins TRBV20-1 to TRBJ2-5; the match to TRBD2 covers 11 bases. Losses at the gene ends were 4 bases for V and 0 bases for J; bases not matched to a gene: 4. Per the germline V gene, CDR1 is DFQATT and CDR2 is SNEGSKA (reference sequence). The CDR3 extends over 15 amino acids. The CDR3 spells CSAKASGRYQETQYF. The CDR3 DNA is TGCAGTGCTAAAGCTAGCGGGAGGTACCAAGAGACCCAGTACTTC.

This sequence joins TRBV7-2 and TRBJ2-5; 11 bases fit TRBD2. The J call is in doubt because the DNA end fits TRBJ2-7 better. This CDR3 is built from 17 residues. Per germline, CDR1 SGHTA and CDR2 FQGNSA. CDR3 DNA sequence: TGTGCCAGCAGCTTAGGGCCTAGCGGGAGGTCAGCCTACGAGCAGTACTTC. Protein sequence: CASSLGPSGRSAYEQYF.

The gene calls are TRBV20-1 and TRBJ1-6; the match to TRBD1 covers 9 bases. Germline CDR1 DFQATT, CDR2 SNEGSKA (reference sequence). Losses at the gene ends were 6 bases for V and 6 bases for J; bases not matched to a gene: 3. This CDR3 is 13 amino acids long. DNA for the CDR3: TGCAGTGCCTGGGGACAGGGTAATTCACCCCTCCACTTT. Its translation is CSAWGQGNSPLHF.

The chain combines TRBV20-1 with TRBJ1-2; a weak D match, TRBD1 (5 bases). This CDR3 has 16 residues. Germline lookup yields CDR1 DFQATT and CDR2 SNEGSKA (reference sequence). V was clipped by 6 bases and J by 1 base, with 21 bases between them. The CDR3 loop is CSAQPPRGGGNYGYTF. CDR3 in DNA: TGCAGTGCCCAACCCCCCCGGGGGGGTGGTAACTATGGCTACACCTTC.

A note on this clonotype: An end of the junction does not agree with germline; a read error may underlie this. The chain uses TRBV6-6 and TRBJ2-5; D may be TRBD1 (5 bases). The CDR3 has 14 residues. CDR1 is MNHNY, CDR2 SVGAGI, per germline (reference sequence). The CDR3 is CASSDSAGMETQYF. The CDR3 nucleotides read TGTGCCAGCAGTGACTCGGCAGGGATGGAGACCCAGTACTTC.

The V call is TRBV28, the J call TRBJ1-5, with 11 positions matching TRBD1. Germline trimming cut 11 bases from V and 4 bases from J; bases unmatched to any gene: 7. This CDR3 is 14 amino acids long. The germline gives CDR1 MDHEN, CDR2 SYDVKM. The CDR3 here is CAAGGTGGNQPQHF. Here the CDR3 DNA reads TGTGCCGCGGGGGGGACAGGGGGAAATCAGCCCCAGCATTTT.